These T cell receptor beta chains were read from a single sample in a study of blood T cell repertoires in COVID-19. TCRdb's copy holds only in-frame clones and misses some; the assay was immunoSEQ multiplex PCR. The table shows 75,000 to 95,000 clones, with less than 85% occurring only once. Sequences were obtained from peripheral blood. The source is a man aged 70 or older with COVID-19, enrolled during active disease. Each CDR3 is given with its conserved first and last residue. Each record gives: clone size, V gene, J gene, D gene, CDR3 DNA, CDR3 protein. A D gene is named only where the DNA matches it firmly. The size of a clone is reported for some rows only, either as once, few or many, or as a class for expanded clones.

NA	TRBV5-6	TRBJ2-7	NA	TGTGCCAGCAGCTTGTTTCCGTACGAGCAGTACTTC	CASSLFPYEQYF
NA	TRBV4-1	TRBJ2-7	TRBD2	TGCGCCAGCAGCCACCCTGGCGGGGGGATGAGAGACGAGCAGTACTTC	CASSHPGGGMRDEQYF
NA	TRBV27	TRBJ2-3	TRBD2	TGTGCCAGCGGGCTAGCGGGAGACGATACGCAGTATTTT	CASGLAGDDTQYF
few	TRBV28	TRBJ1-3	NA	TGTGCCAGTATCCCCGGGGGGAATGGAAACACCATATATTTT	CASIPGGNGNTIYF
NA	TRBV7-2	TRBJ2-7	NA	TGTGCCAGCAGCTTACAGGGATTGGGGTCGCCGTACTTC	CASSLQGLGSPYF
NA	TRBV7-3	TRBJ1-1	TRBD1	TGTGCCAGCAGCCAAAGACAGGGAATCGGAGCTTTCTTT	CASSQRQGIGAFF
NA	TRBV28	TRBJ2-7	TRBD1	TGTGCCAGCAGTTTTCGGTCGGACAGGGTAATAGAGCAGTACTTC	CASSFRSDRVIEQYF
once	TRBV19	TRBJ1-2	TRBD1	TGTGCCAGTAGTATAGTTTCGACAGGGAAAGGCTACACCTTC	CASSIVSTGKGYTF
NA	TRBV7-2	TRBJ2-7	NA	TGTGCCAGCAGCTTAGCGTTCGGCCGGCTTCAGCGCTACGAGCAGTACTTC	CASSLAFGRLQRYEQYF
NA	TRBV5-6	TRBJ2-7	TRBD2	TGTGCCAGCAGCTCACGGACTAGCGGCTTCAGGGAGCAGTACTTC	CASSSRTSGFREQYF
once	TRBV19	TRBJ2-7	NA	TGTGCCAGTAGCCAGACAACGAGCTCCTACGAGCAGTACTTC	CASSQTTSSYEQYF
NA	TRBV28	TRBJ1-1	TRBD1	TGTGCCAGCAGTTTATCCCCCCGACAGGGAGAAGCTTTCTTT	CASSLSPRQGEAFF
NA	TRBV7-3	TRBJ1-5	NA	TGTGCCAGCAGCCTCCTTTATCAGCCCCAGCATTTT	CASSLLYQPQHF
NA	TRBV6-2/TRBV6-3	TRBJ2-3	NA	TGTGCCAGCAGTTACCGCCCGGTTAACACGCAGTATTTT	CASSYRPVNTQYF
NA	TRBV5-6	TRBJ2-3	NA	TGTGCCAGCAGCCTCTTAGGGGGTACTTCAGATACGCAGTATTTT	CASSLLGGTSDTQYF
NA	TRBV18	TRBJ2-7	TRBD2	TGTGCCAGCTCCCCCGGGAGGACCGCCTACGAGCAGTACTTC	CASSPGRTAYEQYF
once	TRBV18	TRBJ2-7	TRBD1	TGTGCCAGCTCACCGTCCCAGGGGGACCACGAGCAGTACTTC	CASSPSQGDHEQYF
NA	TRBV10-2	TRBJ2-1	TRBD1	TGCGCCAGCAGTGAAGGTTCCTACAGGGGCAGAAGCTCCTACAATGAGCAGTTCTTC	CASSEGSYRGRSSYNEQFF
few	TRBV5-8	TRBJ2-2	NA	TGTGCCAGCAGCTCCTACTACACCGGGGAGCTGTTTTTT	CASSSYYTGELFF
NA	TRBV21-1	TRBJ2-7	NA	TGTGCCAGCAGGTTGACTAGCGGGATTCTCGACGAGCAGTACTTC	CASRLTSGILDEQYF
NA	TRBV4-2	TRBJ1-1	TRBD1	TGTGCCAGCAGCTTCGGAGGGGACAGGGGGCAGAACACTGAAGCTTTCTTT	CASSFGGDRGQNTEAFF
NA	TRBV5-1	TRBJ1-3	NA	TGCGCCAGCAGCTTGGCCTCTATCACTGGAAACACCATATATTTT	CASSLASITGNTIYF
few	TRBV6-6	TRBJ2-2	NA	TGTGCCAGCAACCAGGGTTACACCGGGGAGCTGTTTTTT	CASNQGYTGELFF
once	TRBV18	TRBJ2-7	NA	TGTGCCAGCTCACTAGATCAGGGTCTCGAGCAGTACTTC	CASSLDQGLEQYF
few	TRBV30	TRBJ1-5	TRBD1	TGTGCCTGGGCGGGACAGGGAGCCCAGCCCCAGCATTTT	CAWAGQGAQPQHF
NA	TRBV7-2	TRBJ2-7	TRBD1	TGTGCCAGCAGTCCAGACAGGGCACGCTCCTACGAGCAGTACTTC	CASSPDRARSYEQYF
NA	TRBV6-2/TRBV6-3	TRBJ2-1	TRBD2	TGTGCCAGCAGTCGCCTGACTAGCGGGATTTTCCAGTTCTTC	CASSRLTSGIFQFF
NA	TRBV4-1	TRBJ1-4	TRBD1	TGCGCCAGCAGCCAGCGACAGGGGGCGGGCGAAAAACTGTTTTTT	CASSQRQGAGEKLFF